Ten or more counts support the clone carrying this T cell receptor (beta chain). Antigen specificity is unknown. Axillary draining lymph nodes of breast cancer patients supplied the node samples. The data were obtained in a study of breast tumors, draining lymph nodes, adjacent tissues. TCRdb re-analysed the multiplex PCR reads in MiXCR, keeping a single row per CDR3 protein. The sample carries about 140,000 distinct CDR3 sequences, around 24% recorded once. The study, taken as a whole, reports: Data fit most tumor T cells coming from lymph node, expanding in tumor. Tumor repertoires ranked between lymph nodes and nontumor tissue in diversity, with V and J gene preferences. Tumor T cell lymph node origin was a supported hypothesis, not proven.

Trimming cost V 2 bases and J 0 bases, with 14 bases left between them. The CDR3 covers 17 residues. Germline CDR1 and CDR2: SGHAT and FQNNGV. The rearrangement links TRBV11-2 to TRBJ1-3; no clear D gene. The specimen sequenced was axillary lymph node tissue. The receptor was derived from a female donor with breast cancer. Some clones in this sample may be carry-over from other donors' samples. CDR3 in DNA: TGTGCCAGCAGCTTATTCGTCGGACGGATCTCTGGAAACACCATATATTTT. As protein: CASSLFVGRISGNTIYF.